This T cell receptor beta chain originates from a study of blood T cell repertoires in COVID-19. Study as a whole: Sources were T cells, B-cell-depleted T cells, or PBMCs; the material itself was cDNA or gDNA.

Assignments of participants to cohorts depended upon their own reported clinical history. Sequencing used immunoSEQ multiplex PCR; TCRdb keeps in-frame clones, though not all of them. The sample records a few hundred thousand clones, about 86% being singletons. Germline V CDR1 and CDR2: SEHNR, FQNEAQ (reference sequence). V shed 5 bases, J shed 5 bases, and the junction held 7 bases outside the gene matches. There are 15 residues in the CDR3. The rearrangement links TRBV7-9 to TRBJ2-7; 12 bases line up with TRBD1. The receptor's source is a woman in her thirties or forties with acute COVID-19. The specimen sequenced was PBMCs or T cells enriched from blood (not recorded which). The CDR3: CASSTYGTGGDEQYF. The CDR3 nucleotides are TGTGCCAGCAGCACATACGGGACAGGGGGCGACGAGCAGTACTTC.